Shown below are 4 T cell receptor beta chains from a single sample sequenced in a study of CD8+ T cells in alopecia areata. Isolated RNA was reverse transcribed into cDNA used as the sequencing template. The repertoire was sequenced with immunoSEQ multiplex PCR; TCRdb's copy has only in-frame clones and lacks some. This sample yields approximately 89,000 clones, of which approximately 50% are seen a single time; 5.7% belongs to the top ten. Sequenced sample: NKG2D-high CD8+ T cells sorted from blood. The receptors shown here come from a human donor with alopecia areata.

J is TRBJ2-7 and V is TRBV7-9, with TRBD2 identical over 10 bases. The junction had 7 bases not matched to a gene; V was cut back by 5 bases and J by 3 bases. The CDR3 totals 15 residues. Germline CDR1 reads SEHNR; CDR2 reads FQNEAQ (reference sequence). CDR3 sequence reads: CASSPGTSAIYEQYF. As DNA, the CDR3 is TGTGCCAGCAGCCCCGGGACTAGCGCGATCTACGAGCAGTACTTC.

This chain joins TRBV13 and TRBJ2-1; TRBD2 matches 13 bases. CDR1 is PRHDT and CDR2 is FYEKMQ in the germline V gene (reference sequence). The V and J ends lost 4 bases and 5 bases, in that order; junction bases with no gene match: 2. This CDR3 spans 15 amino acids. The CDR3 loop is CASSSGTSGNNEQFF. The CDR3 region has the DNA TGTGCCAGCAGCTCTGGGACTAGCGGGAACAATGAGCAGTTCTTC.

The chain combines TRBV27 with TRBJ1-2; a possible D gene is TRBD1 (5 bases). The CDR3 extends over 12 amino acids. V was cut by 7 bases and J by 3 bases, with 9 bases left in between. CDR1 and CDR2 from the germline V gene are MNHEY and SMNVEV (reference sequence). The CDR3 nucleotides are TGTGCCAGCAAAACGACAGACTATGGCTACACCTTC. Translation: CASKTTDYGYTF.

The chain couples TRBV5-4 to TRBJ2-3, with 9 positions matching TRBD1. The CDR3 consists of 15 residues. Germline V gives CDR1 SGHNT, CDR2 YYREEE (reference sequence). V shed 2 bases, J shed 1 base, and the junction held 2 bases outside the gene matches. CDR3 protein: CASSLQGARTDTQYF. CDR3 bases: TGTGCCAGCAGCTTACAGGGGGCTCGCACAGATACGCAGTATTTT. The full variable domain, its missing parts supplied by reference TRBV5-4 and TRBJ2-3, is ETGVTQSPTHLIKTRGQQVTLRCSSQSGHNTVSWYQQALGQGPQFIFQYYREEENGRGNFPPRFSGLQFPNYSSELNVNALELDDSALYLCASSLQGARTDTQYFGPGTRLTVL.